This is a list of T cell receptor beta chains from one sample in a study of molecular identifiers for immune sequencing clone quantification. TCRdb re-analysed the PCR reads in MiXCR, keeping a single row per CDR3 protein. The sample has under 600,000 distinct CDR3 sequences; about 22% are singletons. The sequenced sample was naive CD8+ T cells from blood, with Jurkat cell RNA spiked in. Receptor source: a human donor in good health. Some libraries in this study had Jurkat cell RNA spiked in. The CDR3 runs from the conserved cysteine through the conserved F or W. Fields, in order: V gene, J gene, clone size, D gene, CDR3 DNA, CDR3 protein. The D gene is left open where the match is weak. Size values are once, few and many counts, or a class for expanded clones, and some rows have none.

V gene: TRBV14; J gene: TRBJ2-1; clone size: NA; D gene: TRBD2; CDR3 DNA: TGTGCCAGCAGCCAAGTCGGGGGGGGTGAGCAGTTCTTC; CDR3 protein: CASSQVGGGEQFF
V gene: TRBV13; J gene: TRBJ2-7; clone size: many; D gene: TRBD2; CDR3 DNA: TGTGCCAGCAGCCCGACCCTCCAGCGGGGGAGCTCCTACGAGCAGTACTTC; CDR3 protein: CASSPTLQRGSSYEQYF
V gene: TRBV2; J gene: TRBJ1-5; clone size: few; D gene: NA; CDR3 DNA: TGTGCCAGCAAAGGACAGACTAATCAGCCCCAGCATTTT; CDR3 protein: CASKGQTNQPQHF
V gene: TRBV19; J gene: TRBJ2-3; clone size: few; D gene: NA; CDR3 DNA: TGTGCCAGTAGTATGGTAGGTTCAGATACGCAGTATTTT; CDR3 protein: CASSMVGSDTQYF
V gene: TRBV20-1; J gene: TRBJ2-5; clone size: few; D gene: NA; CDR3 DNA: TGCAGTGCTAGCCAGTCGGCGGGTAGTCTTGGAGAGACCCAGTACTTC; CDR3 protein: CSASQSAGSLGETQYF
V gene: TRBV7-9; J gene: TRBJ2-1; clone size: NA; D gene: NA; CDR3 DNA: TGTGCCAGCAGCTCACAGAACAACATACAGGGAAACAATGAGCAGTTCTTC; CDR3 protein: CASSSQNNIQGNNEQFF
V gene: TRBV9; J gene: TRBJ2-2; clone size: few; D gene: NA; CDR3 DNA: TGTGCCAGCACCCCGGGGGATACCGGGGAGCTGTTTTTT; CDR3 protein: CASTPGDTGELFF
V gene: TRBV7-9; J gene: TRBJ2-1; clone size: NA; D gene: TRBD2; CDR3 DNA: TGTGCCAGCAGCTTGTGGACTAGCGGGAATGAGCAGTTCTTC; CDR3 protein: CASSLWTSGNEQFF
V gene: TRBV2; J gene: TRBJ2-3; clone size: NA; D gene: TRBD2; CDR3 DNA: TGTGCCAGCAGTGATGTACTAGCGGGCACAGATACGCAGTATTTT; CDR3 protein: CASSDVLAGTDTQYF
V gene: TRBV6-1; J gene: TRBJ2-3; clone size: NA; D gene: NA; CDR3 DNA: TGTGCCAGCAGTGAGGCCCTAGTCGCCCCCTCAGATGCGCAGTATTTT; CDR3 protein: CASSEALVAPSDAQYF
V gene: TRBV19; J gene: TRBJ1-1; clone size: NA; D gene: NA; CDR3 DNA: TGTGCCAGTACTCTAAATCAGGAGTTCACTGAAGCTTTCTTT; CDR3 protein: CASTLNQEFTEAFF
V gene: TRBV9; J gene: TRBJ1-1; clone size: few; D gene: NA; CDR3 DNA: TGTGCCAGCAGCGCCGAGGACAGTTTGGATTTGATGAACACTGAAGCTTTCTTT; CDR3 protein: CASSAEDSLDLMNTEAFF
V gene: TRBV9; J gene: TRBJ1-5; clone size: few; D gene: NA; CDR3 DNA: TGTGCCAGCAGCGTAGAGGGACGAAGCAATCAGCCCCAGCATTTT; CDR3 protein: CASSVEGRSNQPQHF
V gene: TRBV7-9; J gene: TRBJ1-5; clone size: many; D gene: NA; CDR3 DNA: TGTGCCAGCAGTAGATGGAATCAGCCCCAGCATTTT; CDR3 protein: CASSRWNQPQHF
V gene: TRBV27; J gene: TRBJ2-7; clone size: NA; D gene: TRBD1; CDR3 DNA: TGTGCCAGCAGCAGAGGGACAGGGGGTGGCGAGCAGTACTTC; CDR3 protein: CASSRGTGGGEQYF
V gene: TRBV4-3; J gene: TRBJ2-1; clone size: few; D gene: NA; CDR3 DNA: TGCGCCAGCAGCCTAGGGGCTGACAATGAGCAGTTCTTC; CDR3 protein: CASSLGADNEQFF
V gene: TRBV6-2/TRBV6-3; J gene: TRBJ2-2; clone size: many; D gene: NA; CDR3 DNA: TGTGCCAGCAGTCCCGGAGTAGCCGTCACCGGGGAGCTGTTTTTT; CDR3 protein: CASSPGVAVTGELFF
V gene: TRBV25-1; J gene: TRBJ2-1; clone size: many; D gene: NA; CDR3 DNA: TGTGCCAGCAGTGACCCCCCGAGCTCCTACAATGAGCAGTTCTTC; CDR3 protein: CASSDPPSSYNEQFF
V gene: TRBV27; J gene: TRBJ2-2; clone size: NA; D gene: NA; CDR3 DNA: TGTGCCAACAGTTCATCCCCGGTCACCGGGGAGCTGTTTTTT; CDR3 protein: CANSSSPVTGELFF
V gene: TRBV6-1; J gene: TRBJ2-7; clone size: few; D gene: TRBD1; CDR3 DNA: TGTGCCAGCAGTGAATGGTTTTCCGGGACAGAGTACGAGCAGTACTTC; CDR3 protein: CASSEWFSGTEYEQYF
V gene: TRBV6-1; J gene: TRBJ1-1; clone size: many; D gene: TRBD1; CDR3 DNA: TGTGCCAGCAGTGAGTATCCGGGACAGGCTATGAACACTGAAGCTTTCTTT; CDR3 protein: CASSEYPGQAMNTEAFF
V gene: TRBV28; J gene: TRBJ2-1; clone size: NA; D gene: NA; CDR3 DNA: TGTGCCGGCAGTTTAACAGGGCAGACGATCCCCTACAATGAGCAGTTCTTC; CDR3 protein: CAGSLTGQTIPYNEQFF
V gene: TRBV5-6; J gene: TRBJ2-7; clone size: NA; D gene: NA; CDR3 DNA: TGTGCCAGCAGCTACCCACAAAGCAACTACGAGCAGTACTTC; CDR3 protein: CASSYPQSNYEQYF
V gene: TRBV19; J gene: TRBJ2-1; clone size: NA; D gene: NA; CDR3 DNA: TGTGCCAGCACCGTCGGTGCTGAGCAGTTCTTC; CDR3 protein: CASTVGAEQFF
V gene: TRBV2; J gene: TRBJ2-3; clone size: many; D gene: NA; CDR3 DNA: TGTGCCAGCAGTGGTGGTTTAGAGGGGCCCGACACAGATACGCAGTATTTT; CDR3 protein: CASSGGLEGPDTDTQYF
V gene: TRBV5-6; J gene: TRBJ2-2; clone size: many; D gene: NA; CDR3 DNA: TGTGCCAGCAGCTTGTCCCCCCAAGGGGTCACCGGGGAGCTGTTTTTT; CDR3 protein: CASSLSPQGVTGELFF
V gene: TRBV3-1; J gene: TRBJ2-7; clone size: few; D gene: NA; CDR3 DNA: TGTGCCAGCAGCCAAGAGGAGGACGAGCAGTACTTC; CDR3 protein: CASSQEEDEQYF
V gene: TRBV6-5; J gene: TRBJ1-2; clone size: few; D gene: NA; CDR3 DNA: TGTGCCAGCAGTTACTCCTCTCGAGCCTATGGCTACACCTTC; CDR3 protein: CASSYSSRAYGYTF
V gene: TRBV5-1; J gene: TRBJ2-3; clone size: many; D gene: TRBD1; CDR3 DNA: TGCGCCAGCAGCTTGGACAGGGGAATCACAGATACGCAGTATTTT; CDR3 protein: CASSLDRGITDTQYF
V gene: TRBV14; J gene: TRBJ1-1; clone size: many; D gene: NA; CDR3 DNA: TGTGCCAGCAGCCGCTACGTCGGCACTGAAGCTTTCTTT; CDR3 protein: CASSRYVGTEAFF
V gene: TRBV12-3/TRBV12-4; J gene: TRBJ1-1; clone size: few; D gene: NA; CDR3 DNA: TGTGCCAGCAGTCCTACCGGGTCTCTCTCGAACACTGAAGCTTTCTTT; CDR3 protein: CASSPTGSLSNTEAFF
V gene: TRBV27; J gene: TRBJ2-7; clone size: many; D gene: NA; CDR3 DNA: TGTGCCAGCAGTTTAGCGTGGACAGATCCCTACGAGCAGTACTTC; CDR3 protein: CASSLAWTDPYEQYF
V gene: TRBV5-1; J gene: TRBJ2-7; clone size: NA; D gene: NA; CDR3 DNA: TGCGCCAGCAGCTTGGTTTTGGAGGAGCGGTACTTC; CDR3 protein: CASSLVLEERYF
V gene: TRBV7-9; J gene: TRBJ2-1; clone size: NA; D gene: TRBD2; CDR3 DNA: TGTGCCAGCAGCCAACTAGCGGTAAATTACAATGAGCAGTTCTTC; CDR3 protein: CASSQLAVNYNEQFF
V gene: TRBV6-5; J gene: TRBJ2-6; clone size: many; D gene: TRBD1; CDR3 DNA: TGTGCCAGCAGTTACTGGCCCCCCCAGGGGGTCCCGCTCTCTGGGGCCAACGTCCTGACTTTC; CDR3 protein: CASSYWPPQGVPLSGANVLTF
V gene: TRBV13; J gene: TRBJ2-7; clone size: many; D gene: TRBD2; CDR3 DNA: TGTGCCAGCAGCTTCCCGAGCGGGGGGGCCTACGAGCAGTACTTC; CDR3 protein: CASSFPSGGAYEQYF
V gene: TRBV2; J gene: TRBJ2-7; clone size: few; D gene: NA; CDR3 DNA: TGTGCCAGCATCCCCGAGCCGGGGTACTACGAGCAGTACTTC; CDR3 protein: CASIPEPGYYEQYF
V gene: TRBV7-6; J gene: TRBJ2-5; clone size: NA; D gene: NA; CDR3 DNA: TGTGCCAGCAGAGCCCCGGATGGAGAGACCCAGTACTTC; CDR3 protein: CASRAPDGETQYF
V gene: TRBV12-3/TRBV12-4; J gene: TRBJ1-1; clone size: many; D gene: NA; CDR3 DNA: TGTGCCAGCAGTTTTTACGCAGGGTCTACTGAAGCTTTCTTT; CDR3 protein: CASSFYAGSTEAFF
V gene: TRBV3-1; J gene: TRBJ2-7; clone size: NA; D gene: NA; CDR3 DNA: TGTGCCAGCAGCCAAGCGGCAGGGGCCCGCGAGCAGTACTTC; CDR3 protein: CASSQAAGAREQYF
V gene: TRBV5-1; J gene: TRBJ1-1; clone size: once; D gene: NA; CDR3 DNA: TGCGCCAGCAAGTTGGGGAAAACTGAAGCTTTCTTT; CDR3 protein: CASKLGKTEAFF
V gene: TRBV5-4; J gene: TRBJ2-7; clone size: many; D gene: TRBD1; CDR3 DNA: TGCGCCAGCAGCCTGGGACAGGGGGCGACCTACGAGCAGTACTTC; CDR3 protein: CASSLGQGATYEQYF
V gene: TRBV15; J gene: TRBJ2-7; clone size: NA; D gene: NA; CDR3 DNA: TGTGCCACCAGTATCGTTGGAGGGTACGAGCAGTACTTC; CDR3 protein: CATSIVGGYEQYF
V gene: TRBV3-1; J gene: TRBJ2-2; clone size: NA; D gene: NA; CDR3 DNA: TGTGCCAGCAGCCAAGATTCAGAGAGGGGCCACACCGGGGAGCTGTTTTTT; CDR3 protein: CASSQDSERGHTGELFF
V gene: TRBV4-1; J gene: TRBJ2-7; clone size: few; D gene: NA; CDR3 DNA: TGCGCCAGCGGCCAGGGACCCAGCTCCTACGAGCAGTACTTC; CDR3 protein: CASGQGPSSYEQYF
V gene: TRBV28; J gene: TRBJ2-1; clone size: few; D gene: TRBD2; CDR3 DNA: TGTGCCAGCAGTTCCCTGACTAGCGGGAGGGCCTCTGAGCAGTTCTTC; CDR3 protein: CASSSLTSGRASEQFF
V gene: TRBV7-3; J gene: TRBJ1-2; clone size: NA; D gene: TRBD1; CDR3 DNA: TGTGCCCTACAGGGGCCGGACTATGGCTACACCTTC; CDR3 protein: CALQGPDYGYTF
V gene: TRBV30; J gene: TRBJ1-4; clone size: NA; D gene: NA; CDR3 DNA: TGTGCCTGGAGTACTCCCAATTTCGCAACTAATGAAAAACTGTTTTTT; CDR3 protein: CAWSTPNFATNEKLFF
V gene: TRBV9; J gene: TRBJ2-7; clone size: many; D gene: TRBD2; CDR3 DNA: TGCGCCAGCAGCGTGGGGACTAGCGGTTCCTACGAGCAGTACTTC; CDR3 protein: CASSVGTSGSYEQYF
V gene: TRBV12-3/TRBV12-4; J gene: TRBJ2-5; clone size: many; D gene: NA; CDR3 DNA: TGTGCCAGCACCCCACGGGATCAAGAGACCCAGTACTTC; CDR3 protein: CASTPRDQETQYF
V gene: TRBV6-5; J gene: TRBJ2-5; clone size: NA; D gene: NA; CDR3 DNA: TGTGCCAGCAGTTTGAGAGAGCAAGAGACCCAGTACTTC; CDR3 protein: CASSLREQETQYF
V gene: TRBV19; J gene: TRBJ2-1; clone size: few; D gene: NA; CDR3 DNA: TGTGCCACCCGTACCAGGGGTTACAATGAGCAGTTCTTC; CDR3 protein: CATRTRGYNEQFF
V gene: TRBV2; J gene: TRBJ2-3; clone size: NA; D gene: NA; CDR3 DNA: TGTGCCAGCAGTCTACACACGATACTAGACGCCAACACAGATACGCAGTATTTT; CDR3 protein: CASSLHTILDANTDTQYF
V gene: TRBV21-1; J gene: TRBJ1-2; clone size: NA; D gene: NA; CDR3 DNA: TGTGCCAGCAGGCAAGGACAGTATGGCTACACCTTC; CDR3 protein: CASRQGQYGYTF
V gene: TRBV25-1; J gene: TRBJ1-6; clone size: NA; D gene: NA; CDR3 DNA: TGTGCCAGCAACCTCAGGGAGGGATCTGATTCACCCCTCCACTTT; CDR3 protein: CASNLREGSDSPLHF
V gene: TRBV13; J gene: TRBJ2-3; clone size: NA; D gene: TRBD2; CDR3 DNA: TGTGCCTGCAGCTTGCTAGCGGGAGGAGATACGCAGTATTTT; CDR3 protein: CACSLLAGGDTQYF
V gene: TRBV24-1; J gene: TRBJ2-3; clone size: many; D gene: TRBD2; CDR3 DNA: TGTGCCACCAGTAAGGAGGGAGGGTTTGCAGATACGCAGTATTTT; CDR3 protein: CATSKEGGFADTQYF
V gene: TRBV30; J gene: TRBJ2-1; clone size: many; D gene: NA; CDR3 DNA: TGTGCCTGGAGCGGGGGACAGCCCTACAATGAGCAGTTCTTC; CDR3 protein: CAWSGGQPYNEQFF